Presented here are 10 T cell receptor beta chains from one specimen sequenced in a study of response to subunit inactivated influenza vaccine. MiXCR was run by TCRdb on the RT-PCR reads, yielding one entry per CDR3 protein. The sample yields under 550,000 distinct CDR3 sequences, approximately 7.1% seen once. This sample comprised PBMCs from blood, obtained around 25 months after vaccination. Receptor source: a man in his fifties or sixties who received an inactivated influenza vaccine.

The chain uses TRBV28 and TRBJ2-2; possibly TRBD2 for D (6 bases). CDR1 MDHEN and CDR2 SYDVKM come from the germline V gene. CDR3 length: 17 residues. The V gene lost 5 bases and the J gene lost 2 bases, with 18 bases spanning the gap. The CDR3: CASSLAGTPGNTGELFF. The CDR3 nucleotides read TGTGCCAGCAGTCTTGCCGGGACTCCTGGAAACACCGGGGAGCTGTTTTTT.

The sample holds a few counts of this clonotype. The rearrangement links TRBV11-2 to TRBJ1-5; D remains ambiguous. The V gene lost 6 bases and the J gene lost 11 bases, with 14 bases spanning the gap. The CDR3 contains 12 residues. Germline CDR1 reads SGHAT; CDR2 reads FQNNGV. The CDR3: CASRSSHPAQHF. As DNA, the CDR3 is TGTGCCAGCAGGTCTTCCCATCCCGCCCAGCATTTT.

Ten or more counts support this clonotype. This chain uses TRBV7-9 with TRBJ2-7; maybe TRBD1 (5 bases). V dropped 3 bases and J dropped 6 bases, with 9 bases sitting between them. The CDR3 length is 12 residues. CDR1 is SEHNR and CDR2 is FQNEAQ in the germline V gene (reference sequence). CDR3 nucleotide sequence: TGTGCCAGCAGCTTTTTAGGGGTCGAGCAGTACTTC. This translates into CASSFLGVEQYF.

This clonotype was found a few times. This chain joins TRBV12-3 or TRBV12-4 and TRBJ2-7; 8 positions match TRBD1. The CDR3 sequence is 14 residues long. V trimming: 3 bases; J trimming: 2 bases; junction bases outside the gene matches: 3. The CDR3 reads CASSLPDRAYEQYF. DNA of the CDR3: TGTGCCAGCAGTTTGCCGGACAGGGCCTACGAGCAGTACTTC.

This chain joins TRBV9 and TRBJ2-3; the D call may be TRBD1 or TRBD2 (6 bases each). The CDR3 loop spans 16 amino acids. Deletions cut 0 bases from V and 8 bases from J, with 19 bases between. Germline loops: CDR1 SGDLS, CDR2 YYNGEE. The CDR3 is CASSVVGGDTQGTQYF. CDR3 DNA: TGTGCCAGCAGCGTAGTTGGCGGGGACACTCAAGGTACGCAGTATTTT. Complete variable domain (other parts from reference TRBV9 and TRBJ2-3): DSGVTQTPKHLITATGQRVTLRCSPRSGDLSVYWYQQSLDQGLQFLIQYYNGEERAKGNILERFSAQQFPDLHSELNLSSLELGDSALYFCASSVVGGDTQGTQYFGPGTRLTVL.

This clonotype was found many times. The rearrangement links TRBV7-8 to TRBJ2-3; TRBD2 matches at 8 bases. J lost 0 bases, V lost 5 bases, and 4 bases had no gene match. The CDR3 contains 15 residues. CDR1 and CDR2 from the germline V gene are SGHVS and FQNEAQ. For the CDR3, the DNA is TGTGCCAGCAGCCCACGGGAGGGGAGCACAGATACGCAGTATTTT. Translating it yields CASSPREGSTDTQYF.

This clonotype was seen a few times. The V call is TRBV5-5, the J call TRBJ2-7; 9 nucleotides match TRBD1. Per the germline V gene, CDR1 is SGHKS and CDR2 is YYEKEE (reference sequence). The V segment lost 3 bases and the J segment 2 bases; nucleotides outside the gene matches: 9. The CDR3 is 16 residues long. As DNA, the CDR3 is TGTGCCAGCAGCTCTGAACCCCGGACAGGGGCCTACGAGCAGTACTTC. It specifies CASSSEPRTGAYEQYF.

V gene TRBV29-1 combines with J gene TRBJ2-5; D possibly corresponds to TRBD1 (5 bases). The CDR3 has 17 amino acids. V lost 4 bases to trimming and J lost 4 bases, with 25 bases between them. Germline CDR1 and CDR2: SQVTM and ANQGSEA. In DNA form, the CDR3 reads TGCAGCGTTGGGGGAAGGTGGGGTGGCCAGGGCGGAGAGACCCAGTACTTC. It specifies CSVGGRWGGQGGETQYF.

This clonotype appeared many times. The J gene is TRBJ1-5, the V gene TRBV2; D is ambiguous. The CDR3 sequence is 14 residues long. The germline CDR1 and CDR2 sequences are SNHLY and FYNNEI. The V gene lost 3 bases and the J gene lost 1 base, with 7 bases spanning the gap. CDR3 DNA sequence: TGTGCCAGCAGTGATTGGACGAGCAATCAGCCCCAGCATTTT. This codes for CASSDWTSNQPQHF.

The rearrangement joins TRBV27 to TRBJ2-5; 11 nucleotides line up with TRBD2. V lost 3 bases to trimming and J lost 3 bases; unmatched junction nucleotides: 18. Per the germline V gene, CDR1 is MNHEY and CDR2 is SMNVEV (reference sequence). The CDR3 is 20 amino acids. CDR3 sequence reads: CASSLAVVWLAGGSEETQYF. In DNA, the CDR3 is TGTGCCAGCAGTTTGGCGGTGGTTTGGCTAGCGGGAGGTTCTGAAGAGACCCAGTACTTC.